These 20 T cell receptor beta chains originate from one sample sequenced in a study of T cell repertoires and Cas9 in healthy adults. TCRdb's copy holds only in-frame clones and misses some; the assay was immunoSEQ multiplex PCR. The sample contains around 20,000 clones, roughly nine tenths of which appear only once. Sequenced material: CD4+ effector T cells (CD127+, CD25-, CD137-, CD154-) from PBMCs; culture status not recorded. Receptors were obtained from a human donor in good health.

V and J are TRBV7-2 and TRBJ2-1; TRBD2 matches at 7 bases. Trimming at V came to 6 bases and at J to 0 bases, leaving 5 bases not matched to a gene. Germline V gives CDR1 SGHTA, CDR2 FQGNSA. The length of the CDR3 is 15 residues. The CDR3 region is CASSPGGSSYNEQFF. DNA of the CDR3: TGTGCCAGCAGTCCCGGGGGGAGCTCCTACAATGAGCAGTTCTTC.

The chain's CDR3 is CASRTGAGDNEQFF. CDR3 sequence (DNA): TGTGCCAGCAGAACAGGGGCCGGAGACAATGAGCAGTTCTTC. The chain carries TRBV2 and TRBJ2-1; 7 nucleotides match TRBD1. Losses at the gene ends were 6 bases for V and 5 bases for J; bases not matched to a gene: 7. Germline CDR1 and CDR2: SNHLY and FYNNEI. The CDR3 is 14 amino acids. The whole variable domain, remainder taken from reference TRBV2 and TRBJ2-1, is EPEVTQTPSHQVTQMGQEVILRCVPISNHLYFYWYRQILGQKVEFLVSFYNNEISEKSEIFDDQFSVERPDGSNFTLKIRSTKLEDSAMYFCASRTGAGDNEQFFGPGTRLTVL.

This rearrangement joins TRBV7-2 to TRBJ2-7; D gene ambiguous. The CDR3 has 13 residues. Germline V gives CDR1 SGHTA, CDR2 FQGNSA. The ends were cut back, 5 bases at V and 4 bases at J, with 12 bases in the middle. The DNA of the CDR3 is TGTGCCAGCAGCCCCATGCGAGATTACGAGCAGTACTTC. This encodes CASSPMRDYEQYF.

In DNA, the CDR3 is TGTGCCAGCAGCCAAGAGCTCCGGCAGGCCAAAAACATTCAGTACTTC. It specifies CASSQELRQAKNIQYF. The chain carries TRBV4-2 and TRBJ2-4; D is undetermined. CDR1 is LGHNA and CDR2 is YNFKEQ in the germline V gene. This CDR3 region has 16 residues. Trimming took 0 bases from V and 1 from J, leaving 10 bases between them.

The chain has TRBV7-9 and TRBJ2-7; D uncertain. The CDR3 sequence is 19 residues long. V gave up 1 base and J gave up 2 bases, with 24 bases separating them. CDR1 is SEHNR, CDR2 FQNEAQ, per germline (reference sequence). The CDR3 sequence is CASSLVSGGPPSATYEQYF. In nucleotides, the CDR3 is TGTGCCAGCAGCTTAGTAAGTGGTGGACCTCCATCTGCTACCTACGAGCAGTACTTC.

The chain links TRBV7-6 to TRBJ2-2, with 8 bases identical to TRBD2. The germline V gene encodes CDR1 SGHVS and CDR2 FNYEAQ. V lost 2 bases and J lost 5; bases outside the gene matches: 7. The CDR3 contains 16 residues. CDR3 in amino acids: CASSLLPGGVTGELFF. In nucleotides, the CDR3 is TGTGCCAGCAGCTTACTCCCGGGGGGGGTGACCGGGGAGCTGTTTTTT.

CDR3 sequence reads: CASSQDWAANTEAFF. The CDR3 bases are TGTGCCAGCAGCCAAGATTGGGCTGCGAACACTGAAGCTTTCTTT. V gene TRBV4-2 combines with J gene TRBJ1-1; D remains unclear. Trimming took off 0 bases at V and 1 base at J, with 9 bases between the two ends. CDR1 is LGHNA and CDR2 is YNFKEQ in the germline V gene. This CDR3 spans 15 amino acids.

This chain joins TRBV2 and TRBJ2-7; 7 bases match TRBD2. Germline V CDR1 and CDR2: SNHLY, FYNNEI. The CDR3 is 13 residues long. With 5 bases clipped from V and 2 bases from J, the junction kept 3 bases outside the gene matches. Here the CDR3 DNA reads TGTGCCAGCAGTCTTCGGGGGGCCTACGAGCAGTACTTC. Translated: CASSLRGAYEQYF.

This chain uses TRBV5-8 with TRBJ1-6; D not resolved. Germline V gives CDR1 SGHTS, CDR2 YDEGEE. V lost 2 bases to trimming and J lost 3 bases, with 6 bases between them. The CDR3 spans 14 residues. DNA for the CDR3: TGTGCCAGCAGCTTACATTACTATAATTCACCCCTCCACTTT. Translation gives CASSLHYYNSPLHF.

V gene TRBV7-2 combines with J gene TRBJ2-2; TRBD1 matches at 8 bases. In germline, CDR1 is SGHTA, CDR2 FQGNSA. This CDR3 contains 15 residues. Losses at the gene ends were 6 bases for V and 5 bases for J; bases not matched to a gene: 8. In DNA form, the CDR3 reads TGTGCCAGCAGGACAACAGGGGGTCGGACCGGGGAGCTGTTTTTT. Translated: CASRTTGGRTGELFF. Full variable domain (rest looked up from reference TRBV7-2 and TRBJ2-2): GAGVSQSPSNKVTEKGKDVELRCDPISGHTALYWYRQSLGQGLEFLIYFQGNSAPDKSGLPSDRFSAERTGGSVSTLTIQRTQQEDSAVYLCASRTTGGRTGELFFGEGSRLTVL.

The chain employs TRBV15 and TRBJ1-1, with D possibly TRBD1 on 5 matching bases. The CDR3 totals 17 residues. V lost 1 base, J lost 2 bases, and 17 bases lay in between. Looked up from germline, CDR1 is LNHNV and CDR2 is YYDKDF (reference sequence). The CDR3 region is CATSRANRRGLNTEAFF. CDR3 sequence (DNA): TGTGCCACCAGCAGAGCTAATCGTAGGGGCCTTAACACTGAAGCTTTCTTT.

The CDR3 region is CASRRGVFDTQYF. The CDR3 nucleotides read TGTGCCAGCAGGAGAGGGGTTTTTGATACGCAGTATTTT. The chain employs TRBV6-1 and TRBJ2-3; D may be TRBD1 or TRBD2 (5 bases each). Trimming stripped 6 bases from V and 6 bases from J, with 13 bases between. Per the germline V gene, CDR1 is MNHNS and CDR2 is SASEGT. This CDR3 region has 13 residues.

The chain links TRBV19 to TRBJ2-1; 13 positions agree with TRBD2. Germline CDR1 reads LNHDA; CDR2 reads SQIVND (reference sequence). CDR3 length equals 15 residues. The V segment lost 5 bases and the J segment 9 bases; nucleotides outside the gene matches: 7. The CDR3 DNA sequence: TGTGCCAGTAGTCCTGCGGGACTAGCGGGGCCTGAGCAGTTCTTC. Translated: CASSPAGLAGPEQFF.

This chain joins TRBV6-5 and TRBJ1-1; D remains unclear. Trimming shortened V by 2 bases and J by 8 bases, and 6 bases separated the two germline ends. Per germline, CDR1 MNHEY and CDR2 SVGAGI. The CDR3 runs 11 residues. CDR3 in amino acids: CASSYVGEAFF. CDR3 DNA: TGTGCCAGCAGTTACGTGGGAGAAGCTTTCTTT.

The rearrangement uses TRBV19 and TRBJ1-2; 10 bases are shared with TRBD1. Germline V gene sequence: CDR1 LNHDA, CDR2 SQIVND (reference sequence). V lost 2 bases to trimming and J lost 4 bases; unmatched junction nucleotides: 7. The CDR3 length is 16 residues. CDR3 DNA: TGTGCCAGTAGTATACCACGGGGACAGGGGTTCTATGGCTACACCTTC. This sequence encodes CASSIPRGQGFYGYTF.

The table lists this clone with a few counts. The rearrangement links TRBV5-6 to TRBJ2-1; TRBD2 agrees at 8 bases. The germline V gene encodes CDR1 SGHDT and CDR2 YYEEEE. V lost 4 bases to trimming and J lost 5 bases; unmatched junction nucleotides: 11. The CDR3 covers 16 residues. The CDR3 nucleotides are TGTGCCAGCAGCGTCCTCCGGGGGGGAGATCACAATGAGCAGTTCTTC. Its protein product is CASSVLRGGDHNEQFF.

The rearrangement uses TRBV6-1 and TRBJ2-2; 8 bases are shared with TRBD1. This CDR3 comprises 17 residues. The ends lost 2 bases at V and 5 bases at J; junction bases unmatched: 10. Germline V lookup: CDR1 MNHNS, CDR2 SASEGT. The CDR3 DNA follows: TGTGCCAGCAGTGAAAGTTTGGGACAGGCCGCAACCGGGGAGCTGTTTTTT. This gives the protein CASSESLGQAATGELFF.

This clone was counted between two and nine times. This chain connects TRBV5-1 to TRBJ2-7, with D possibly being TRBD1 or TRBD2 (5 bases each). Germline V gene sequence: CDR1 SGHRS, CDR2 YFSETQ. The CDR3 length is 14 residues. V lost 4 bases and J 6 bases, leaving 17 bases between the germline ends. The CDR3 sequence: CASSPGSRDREQYF. The CDR3, as DNA: TGCGCCAGCAGCCCGGGGTCCAGGGATCGCGAGCAGTACTTC.

The J gene is TRBJ2-7, the V gene TRBV10-3, with D perhaps TRBD2 (6 bases). The CDR3 contains 14 residues. Germline loops: CDR1 ENHRY, CDR2 SYGVKD. Trimming took off 4 bases at V and 5 bases at J, with 15 bases between the two ends. CDR3 in DNA: TGTGCCATCAGTGTGGGCGGGGCGCAGGACGAGCAGTACTTC. Its translation: CAISVGGAQDEQYF.

The V and J genes are TRBV7-6 and TRBJ1-1; D call uncertain. From germline, CDR1 is SGHVS and CDR2 FNYEAQ. The V gene lost 5 bases and the J gene lost 10 bases, with 5 bases spanning the gap. This CDR3 is built from 9 residues. In nucleotides, the CDR3 is TGTGCCAGCAGCCCGGGAGCTTTCTTT. This sequence encodes CASSPGAFF.